Listed below are T cell receptor beta chains from one sample, sequenced in a study of OX40 agonist ivuxolimab in advanced cancers. The assay was immunoSEQ multiplex PCR, and TCRdb's table has in-frame clones only and misses some. Of around 69,000 clones listed, around 87% are singletons. Sequenced here: CD4+ or CD8+ T cells sorted from blood, sampled in a trial of the OX40 agonist ivuxolimab. These receptors came from an adult with an advanced solid tumor such as melanoma, head and neck, liver or kidney cancer. Each CDR3 is given with its conserved first and last residue. The D gene is left open where the match is weak. The size field is filled for only some rows; it gives once, few, many or a size class.

NA,TRBJ2-5,TRBV18,NA,TGTGCCAGCTCACCACCAGGGAAGCTCCAAGAGACCCAGTACTTC,CASSPPGKLQETQYF
NA,TRBJ2-4,TRBV18,NA,TGTGCCAGCTCCCCCTCGGAGGGAGGAACCAAAAACATTCAGTACTTC,CASSPSEGGTKNIQYF
NA,TRBJ2-7,TRBV27,NA,TGTGCCAGCAGTTTTGGGCAGAATACCTACGAGCAGTACTTC,CASSFGQNTYEQYF
NA,TRBJ1-4,TRBV6-5,NA,TGTGCCAGCAGTCCACGTCGTATTTTAGGCGAAAAACTGTTTTTT,CASSPRRILGEKLFF
few,TRBJ1-2,TRBV30,NA,TGTGCCTGGAGGATGGGGGGCTACACCTTC,CAWRMGGYTF
NA,TRBJ1-2,TRBV6-5,NA,TGTGCCAGCAGTCGACAGGAAACAAACTATGGCTACACCTTC,CASSRQETNYGYTF
NA,TRBJ1-2,TRBV12-2,NA,TGTGCAAGTCGCCCATCCCCACAGGGGATTATTGGCTACACCTTC,CASRPSPQGIIGYTF
NA,TRBJ1-4,TRBV18,TRBD1,TGTGCCAGCTCACCACAACCGGGACAGCTTGAAAAACTGTTTTTT,CASSPQPGQLEKLFF
NA,TRBJ1-2,TRBV2,TRBD1,TGTGCCAGCAGTAGACAGGGGGCGGTAGGCTACACCTTC,CASSRQGAVGYTF
NA,TRBJ2-2,TRBV11-2,NA,TGTGCCAGCAGCTTAGAACCGGCATCGGTAGGCACCGGGGAGCTGTTTTTT,CASSLEPASVGTGELFF
NA,TRBJ1-5,TRBV11-2,NA,TGTGCCAGCAGCTTAAGAGGCAATCAGCCCCAGCATTTT,CASSLRGNQPQHF
NA,TRBJ1-1,TRBV10-2,NA,TGCGCCAGCATAGGACAGAACACTGAAGCTTTCTTT,CASIGQNTEAFF
NA,TRBJ1-4,TRBV5-1,TRBD1,TGCGCCAGCAGCTTGTACCCGGGACAGGGCGCTGAAAAACTGTTTTTT,CASSLYPGQGAEKLFF
once,TRBJ2-7,TRBV11-2,TRBD1,TGTGCCAGCAGCTTAGGGACAGGGTCCTACGAGCAGTACTTC,CASSLGTGSYEQYF
NA,TRBJ1-4,TRBV5-1,TRBD1,TGCGCCAGCAGCTTGGCCAGGGAACAGGGGGCCGGCACTAATGAAAAACTGTTTTTT,CASSLAREQGAGTNEKLFF
NA,TRBJ2-1,TRBV2,TRBD2,TGTGCCAGCAGGGTTCTAGCGGGGGCGAGGAATGAGCAGTTCTTC,CASRVLAGARNEQFF
NA,TRBJ2-1,TRBV4-2,TRBD2,TGTGCCAGCAGCCAAGGGACGGGACTATACACAGGTGAGCAGTTCTTC,CASSQGTGLYTGEQFF
NA,TRBJ1-5,TRBV7-2,NA,TGTGCCAGCAGCTTCAAGGGGGGTCAGCCCCAGCATTTT,CASSFKGGQPQHF
NA,TRBJ2-1,TRBV27,NA,TGTGCCAGCAGGGTACAGGGAACCCCCAGAGATGAGCAGTTCTTC,CASRVQGTPRDEQFF
NA,TRBJ1-2,TRBV27,TRBD1,TGTGCCAGCAGTTTAATCGGACAGGATGGCTACACCTTC,CASSLIGQDGYTF
NA,TRBJ1-4,TRBV28,NA,TGTGCCAGCAGCCTCCCGGGGGGAGGTGAAAAACTGTTTTTT,CASSLPGGGEKLFF
NA,TRBJ2-1,TRBV2,TRBD1,TGTGCCAGCGAACGGCAGGGGGCGAACAATGAGCAGTTCTTC,CASERQGANNEQFF
NA,TRBJ1-2,TRBV10-3,NA,TGTGCCATCAGTGATTTCTTGGGGCGGTCGGACCATGCTAACTATGGCTACACCTTC,CAISDFLGRSDHANYGYTF
few,TRBJ2-1,TRBV7-8,TRBD1,TGTGCCAGCAGCCGAGGCAGGGGGTCTGGGAATGAGCAGTTCTTC,CASSRGRGSGNEQFF
NA,TRBJ1-5,TRBV4-1,NA,TGCGCCAGCAGCCTATCTGGTGGTAGCAATCAGCCCCAGCATTTT,CASSLSGGSNQPQHF
once,TRBJ1-1,TRBV28,TRBD1,TGTGCCAGCAGTCTCCTGACAGGGGGCAACGGGAACACTGAAGCTTTCTTT,CASSLLTGGNGNTEAFF
NA,TRBJ1-6,TRBV27,TRBD1,TGTGCCAGCAGTTCGACAGGGGTCGGATCCTATAATTCACCCCTCCACTTT,CASSSTGVGSYNSPLHF
NA,TRBJ1-2,TRBV5-1,NA,TGCGCCAGCAGCTTGGTCGGCAGTAAGATCTATGGCTACACCTTC,CASSLVGSKIYGYTF
NA,TRBJ1-1,TRBV10-1,NA,TGCGCCAGCAGTGAAGGGGCCTCGAACACTGAAGCTTTCTTT,CASSEGASNTEAFF
NA,TRBJ2-1,TRBV27,NA,TGTGCCAGCAGTCCCTTCTATTCGACAGAGATGAACAATGAGCAGTTCTTC,CASSPFYSTEMNNEQFF
NA,TRBJ2-1,TRBV11-2,NA,TGTGCCAGCAGCCAGGGGGGGAATGAGCAGTTCTTC,CASSQGGNEQFF